This T cell receptor (beta chain) was observed in a study of blood T cell repertoires in COVID-19. Study-level information: Acute and convalescent COVID-19 specimens originated in the United States, Italy and Spain. T cells, B-cell-depleted T cells, or PBMCs supplied cDNA or gDNA.

V lost 3 bases and J 4 bases, leaving 12 bases between the germline ends. This CDR3 is built from 14 residues. Germline loops: CDR1 KGHSH, CDR2 LQKENI. Source study methods: Reference gene primers were amplified, and this amplification served to estimate nucleated cell counts. Produced via immunoSEQ multiplex PCR; TCRdb's table is partial and in-frame only. V, J and clone size are taken as reported in that table, and D and trimming were inferred from the DNA itself. This sample carries around 55,000 clones, about 90% of them seen once, and the ten largest clones take about 8.5%. This sequence joins TRBV18 and TRBJ1-2, with D possibly being TRBD1 (5 bases). What was sequenced was peripheral blood. This TCR derives from a man in his sixties with active COVID-19. CDR3: CASSPKGDFYGYTF. The CDR3 DNA follows: TGTGCCAGCTCACCTAAAGGGGACTTCTATGGCTACACCTTC.